This T cell receptor (beta chain) comes out of a study of human T cells and chemical hapten exposure. Study-level results: With regard to DPC sensitization, TCRs above 1 in 1000 frequency did not change.

V dropped 0 bases and J dropped 2 bases, with 8 bases sitting between them. This CDR3 is built from 14 residues. Germline values: CDR1 SGHNT, CDR2 YENEEA. This clonotype was observed many times. Antigen unknown. The time point denotes: healthy volunteer bleed at 6 weeks. Unfractionated whole blood was the source of the extracted total RNA. Separate cDNA molecules received unique molecular identifiers, which the library attached to them. Original processing notes: Samples had a median of about 95,000 TCRs, ranging roughly 20,000 to 750,000. TCRdb redid the calling of the RACE reads with MiXCR, one entry per CDR3 protein. TCRdb assigned the V and J calls; the authors' analysis was not used. Of around 65,000 distinct CDR3 sequences in the sample, under 7.5% were seen once.

V usage is TRBV11-3 and J usage is TRBJ2-7; D is unclear. The source is a female donor in good health. Some clones in this sample may be carry-over from other donors' samples. The sequencing input was whole blood. The DNA of the CDR3 is TGTGCCAGCAGCTTAGAGGGCAGAGCCTACGAGCAGTACTTC. Protein: CASSLEGRAYEQYF.